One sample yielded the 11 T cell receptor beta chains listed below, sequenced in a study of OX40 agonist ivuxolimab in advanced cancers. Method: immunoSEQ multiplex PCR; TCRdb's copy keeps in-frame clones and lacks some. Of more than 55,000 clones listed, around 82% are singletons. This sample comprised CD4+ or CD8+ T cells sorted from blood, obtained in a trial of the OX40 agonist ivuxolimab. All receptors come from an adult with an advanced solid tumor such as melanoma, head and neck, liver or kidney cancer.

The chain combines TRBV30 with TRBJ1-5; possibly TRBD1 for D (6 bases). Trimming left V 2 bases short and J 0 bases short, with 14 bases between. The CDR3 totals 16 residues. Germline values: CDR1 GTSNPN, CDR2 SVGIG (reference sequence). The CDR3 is CAWSRGARNSNQPQHF. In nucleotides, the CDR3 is TGTGCCTGGAGTCGGGGGGCGAGGAATAGCAATCAGCCCCAGCATTTT.

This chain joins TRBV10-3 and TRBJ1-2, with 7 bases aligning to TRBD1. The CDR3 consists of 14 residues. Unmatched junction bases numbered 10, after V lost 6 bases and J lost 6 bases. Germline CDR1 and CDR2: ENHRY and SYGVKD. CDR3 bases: TGTGCCATCAGCCCAGGACAGGTGGCAAATGGCTACACCTTC. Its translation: CAISPGQVANGYTF.

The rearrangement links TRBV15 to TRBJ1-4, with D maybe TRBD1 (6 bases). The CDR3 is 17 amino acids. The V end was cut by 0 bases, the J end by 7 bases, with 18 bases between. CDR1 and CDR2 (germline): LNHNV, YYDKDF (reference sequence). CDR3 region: CATSRDPPTGSGEKLFF. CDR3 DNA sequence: TGTGCCACCAGCAGAGATCCCCCGACAGGCAGTGGTGAAAAACTGTTTTTT.

CDR3 protein: CASRLDRAKPQHF. The CDR3 nucleotides are TGTGCCAGCAGATTAGACAGGGCCAAGCCCCAGCATTTT. V is TRBV6-5 and J is TRBJ1-5, with 7 bases matching TRBD1. The CDR3 sequence is 13 residues long. The junction had 7 bases not matched to a gene; V was cut back by 6 bases and J by 8 bases. Germline V gives CDR1 MNHEY, CDR2 SVGAGI.

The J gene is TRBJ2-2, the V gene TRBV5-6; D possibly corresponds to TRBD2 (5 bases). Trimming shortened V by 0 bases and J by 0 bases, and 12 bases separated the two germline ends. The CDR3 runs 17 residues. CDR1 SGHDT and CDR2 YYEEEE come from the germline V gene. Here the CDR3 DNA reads TGTGCCAGCAGCTTGGTGAACTGGGGAGCGAACACCGGGGAGCTGTTTTTT. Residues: CASSLVNWGANTGELFF.

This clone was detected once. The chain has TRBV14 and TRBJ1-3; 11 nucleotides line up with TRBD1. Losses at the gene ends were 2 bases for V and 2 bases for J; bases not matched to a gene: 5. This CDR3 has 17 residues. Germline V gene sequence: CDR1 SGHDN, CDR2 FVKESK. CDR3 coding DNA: TGTGCCAGCAGCCAATTTCCGGGACAGGGGGCTGGAAACACCATATATTTT. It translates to CASSQFPGQGAGNTIYF.

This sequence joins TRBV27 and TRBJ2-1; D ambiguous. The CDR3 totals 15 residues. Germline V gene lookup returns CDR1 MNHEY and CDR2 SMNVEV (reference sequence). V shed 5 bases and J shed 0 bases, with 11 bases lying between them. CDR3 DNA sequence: TGTGCCAGCAGTGCATGGGGAAACTCCTACAATGAGCAGTTCTTC. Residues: CASSAWGNSYNEQFF.

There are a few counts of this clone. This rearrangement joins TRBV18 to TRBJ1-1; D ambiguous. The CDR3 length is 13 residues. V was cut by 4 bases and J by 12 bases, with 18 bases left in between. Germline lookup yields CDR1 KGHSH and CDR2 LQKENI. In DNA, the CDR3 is TGTGCCAGCTCACTCGAACAATCAGGAGTCTCTTTCTTT. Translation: CASSLEQSGVSFF.

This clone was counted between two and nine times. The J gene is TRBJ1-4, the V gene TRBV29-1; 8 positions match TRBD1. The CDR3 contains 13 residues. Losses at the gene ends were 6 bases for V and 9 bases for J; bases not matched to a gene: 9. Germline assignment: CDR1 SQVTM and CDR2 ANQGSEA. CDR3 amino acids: CSVPGQDTQKLFF. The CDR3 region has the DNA TGCAGCGTGCCGGGACAGGATACCCAAAAACTGTTTTTT.

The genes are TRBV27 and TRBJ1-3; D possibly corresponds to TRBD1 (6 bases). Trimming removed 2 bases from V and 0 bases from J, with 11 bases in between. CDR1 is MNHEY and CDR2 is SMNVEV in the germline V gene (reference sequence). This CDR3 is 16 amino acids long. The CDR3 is CASSLIGGLSGNTIYF. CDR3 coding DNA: TGTGCCAGCAGTTTAATCGGGGGCCTCTCTGGAAACACCATATATTTT.

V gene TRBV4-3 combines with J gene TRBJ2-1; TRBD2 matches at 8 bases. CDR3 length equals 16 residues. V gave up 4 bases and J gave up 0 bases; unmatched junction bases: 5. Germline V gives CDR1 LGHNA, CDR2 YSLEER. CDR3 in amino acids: CASSPGGTLSYNEQFF. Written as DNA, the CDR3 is TGCGCCAGCAGCCCGGGAGGGACTCTCTCCTACAATGAGCAGTTCTTC.